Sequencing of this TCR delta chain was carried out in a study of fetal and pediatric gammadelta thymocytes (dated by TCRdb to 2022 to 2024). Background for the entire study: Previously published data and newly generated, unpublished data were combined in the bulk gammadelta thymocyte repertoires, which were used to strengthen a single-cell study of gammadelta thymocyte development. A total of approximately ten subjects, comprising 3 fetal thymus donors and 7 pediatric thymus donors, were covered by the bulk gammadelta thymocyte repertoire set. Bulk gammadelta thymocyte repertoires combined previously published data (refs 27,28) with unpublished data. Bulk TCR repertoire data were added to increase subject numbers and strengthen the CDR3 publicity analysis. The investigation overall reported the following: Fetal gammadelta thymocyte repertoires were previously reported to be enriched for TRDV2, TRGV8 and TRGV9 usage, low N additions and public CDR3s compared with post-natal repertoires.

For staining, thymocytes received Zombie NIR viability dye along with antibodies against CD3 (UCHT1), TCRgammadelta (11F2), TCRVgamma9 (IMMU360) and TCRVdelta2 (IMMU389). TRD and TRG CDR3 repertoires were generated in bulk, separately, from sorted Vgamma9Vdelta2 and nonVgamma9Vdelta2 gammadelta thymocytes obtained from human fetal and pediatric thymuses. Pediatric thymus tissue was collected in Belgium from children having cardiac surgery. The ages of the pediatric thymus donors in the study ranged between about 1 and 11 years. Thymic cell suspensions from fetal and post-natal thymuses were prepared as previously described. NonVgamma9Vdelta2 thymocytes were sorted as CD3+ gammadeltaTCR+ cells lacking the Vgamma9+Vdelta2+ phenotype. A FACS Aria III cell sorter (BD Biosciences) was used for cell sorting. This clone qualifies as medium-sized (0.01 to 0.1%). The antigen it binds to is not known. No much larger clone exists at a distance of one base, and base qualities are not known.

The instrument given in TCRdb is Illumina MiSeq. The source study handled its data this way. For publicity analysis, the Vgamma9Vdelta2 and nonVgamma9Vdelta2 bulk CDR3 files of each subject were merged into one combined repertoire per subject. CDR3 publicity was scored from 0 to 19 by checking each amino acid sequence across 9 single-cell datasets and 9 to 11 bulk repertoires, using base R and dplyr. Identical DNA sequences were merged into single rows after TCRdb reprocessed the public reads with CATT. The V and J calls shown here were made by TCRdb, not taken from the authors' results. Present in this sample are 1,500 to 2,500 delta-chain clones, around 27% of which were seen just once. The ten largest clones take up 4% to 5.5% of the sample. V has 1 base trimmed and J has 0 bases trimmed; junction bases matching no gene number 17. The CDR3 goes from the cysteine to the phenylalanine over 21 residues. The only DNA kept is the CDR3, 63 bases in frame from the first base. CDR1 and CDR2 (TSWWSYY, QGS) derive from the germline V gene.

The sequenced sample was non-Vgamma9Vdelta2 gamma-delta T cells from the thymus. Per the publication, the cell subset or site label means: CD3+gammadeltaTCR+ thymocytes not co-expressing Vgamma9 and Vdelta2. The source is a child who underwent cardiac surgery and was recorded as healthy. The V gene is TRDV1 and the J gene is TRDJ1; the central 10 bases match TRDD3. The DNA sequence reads TGTGCTCTTGGGGAACATCCTACGTGGGGGATACTGGGGGGGTACACCGATAAACTCATCTTT. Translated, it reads CALGEHPTWGILGGYTDKLIF.